Listed below are T cell receptor beta chains from one sample, sequenced in a study of blood T cell repertoires in COVID-19. The assay was immunoSEQ multiplex PCR, and TCRdb's table has in-frame clones only and misses some. Among 130,000 or so clones listed, 80% to 90% were seen once. Sequenced sample: peripheral blood. These receptors were collected from a man aged 40-55 years with acute or convalescent COVID-19. Each CDR3 is given with its conserved first and last residue. D genes are given only for firm matches. Clone size is stated in some rows and not others, as once, few, many or a class when expanded.

v_gene	d_gene	abundance	j_gene	CDR3nt	CDR3aa
TRBV6-4	NA	NA	TRBJ1-1	TGTGCCAGCAGTGAGGGCAGGGGAAACACTGAAGCTTTCTTT	CASSEGRGNTEAFF
TRBV19	NA	NA	TRBJ1-2	TGTGCCAGTAGCGCGGGGGGAAAGTATGGCTACACCTTC	CASSAGGKYGYTF
TRBV11-2	NA	NA	TRBJ1-4	TGTGCCAGCAGCTTATCAGGGACTACTAATGAAAAACTGTTTTTT	CASSLSGTTNEKLFF
TRBV3-1/TRBV3-2	TRBD1	NA	TRBJ2-3	TGTGCCAGCAGCCAAGGGACAGGGTTTGCAGATACGCAGTATTTT	CASSQGTGFADTQYF
TRBV7-2	TRBD2	NA	TRBJ2-1	TGTGCCAGCAGCTCGCCCCCGCCTAGCGGGGGCTCCTACAATGAGCAGTTCTTC	CASSSPPPSGGSYNEQFF
TRBV5-8	TRBD1	NA	TRBJ2-1	TGTGCCAGCAGCCCTAGGGGGGGACAGGGTCATGAGCAGTTCTTC	CASSPRGGQGHEQFF
TRBV9	NA	NA	TRBJ2-3	TGTGCCAGCAGCCCTCACCCGGCGGGTACAGATACGCAGTATTTT	CASSPHPAGTDTQYF
TRBV7-2	TRBD1	NA	TRBJ1-2	TGTGCCAGCAGCTTAGGGTCAGGGGGCATCTATGGCTACACCTTC	CASSLGSGGIYGYTF
TRBV7-8	NA	NA	TRBJ1-1	TGTGCCAGCAGCCCGGGGAGGGGGACTGAAGCTTTCTTT	CASSPGRGTEAFF
TRBV5-1	NA	NA	TRBJ1-2	TGCGCCAGCAGCGTGCAGGGGCATGGCTACACCTTC	CASSVQGHGYTF
TRBV2	NA	NA	TRBJ2-1	TGTGCCAGCAGTGGACAGAGCTCCTACAATGAGCAGTTCTTC	CASSGQSSYNEQFF
TRBV7-6	TRBD2	few	TRBJ2-7	TGTGCCAGCAGCCCCCATGGGGCTAGCGGGAGGGAGGCCTACGAGCAGTACTTC	CASSPHGASGREAYEQYF
TRBV27	TRBD1	NA	TRBJ1-1	TGTGCCAGCAGTTGGACAGGGGGCCAGGGCACTGAAGCTTTCTTT	CASSWTGGQGTEAFF
TRBV11-2	TRBD1	NA	TRBJ1-2	TGTGCCAGCAGCTTATCAGGGGGCACCCCCTATGGCTACACCTTC	CASSLSGGTPYGYTF
TRBV30	NA	NA	TRBJ1-1	TGTGCCTGGAGTAATAAGAGGAACACTGAAGCTTTCTTT	CAWSNKRNTEAFF
TRBV3-1/TRBV3-2	NA	NA	TRBJ1-1	TGTGCCAGCAGCCACTATACCGGGACGGAGGGAACTGAAGCTTTCTTT	CASSHYTGTEGTEAFF
TRBV6-5	NA	few	TRBJ1-5	TGTGCCTGTTCGAGAGGGAACAATCAGCCCCAGCATTTT	CACSRGNNQPQHF
TRBV5-1	NA	NA	TRBJ2-3	TGCGCCAGCAGCTTGGCAGAAAACACAGATACGCAGTATTTT	CASSLAENTDTQYF